The next 30 T cell receptor beta chains were all read from a single sample in a study of cytomegalovirus exposure and HLA in healthy donors. Primers included in the PCR were 60 Vbeta and 13 Jbeta primers. Data came from immunoSEQ multiplex PCR; TCRdb stores just in-frame clones and leaves some out. The data hold some 95,000 clones, with roughly 77% observed a single time. The specimen was PBMCs. The receptors here all came from a man aged 25-40 years in good health and CMV-seronegative.

The chain recombines TRBV2 with TRBJ2-7; the D is unclear. The V end lost 7 bases, the J end lost 6 bases, and 16 bases lay between the germline ends. The CDR3 has 13 residues. Germline loops: CDR1 SNHLY, CDR2 FYNNEI. The CDR3: CASTRSPFSEQYF. CDR3 sequence (DNA): TGTGCCAGCACTCGATCTCCATTCAGCGAGCAGTACTTC.

The chain employs TRBV6-6 and TRBJ2-1; TRBD1 matches 8 bases. CDR1 is MNHNY and CDR2 is SVGAGI in the germline V gene (reference sequence). There are 14 residues in the CDR3. The ends lost 6 bases at V and 7 bases at J; junction bases unmatched: 8. The CDR3 DNA reads as TGTGCCAGCAGCCTCCGGACAGGGATGAATGAGCAGTTCTTC. This sequence encodes CASSLRTGMNEQFF.

Concerning this clone: The junction departs from germline at one end; a sequencing error may be responsible. Other DNA sequences in this sample translate to the same CDR3. This sequence joins TRBV5-1 and TRBJ2-7; a weak D match, TRBD2 (5 bases). The CDR3 spans 14 residues. CDR1 and CDR2 from the germline V gene are SGHRS and YFSETQ. For the CDR3, the DNA is TGCGCCAGCAGCCCCGTCGGGGTGGGCGACGAGCAATACTTC. The encoded protein is CASSPVGVGDEQYF.

V usage is TRBV10-3 and J usage is TRBJ2-3, with 8 bases matching TRBD2. V was pared by 5 bases and J by 1 base, with 2 bases of the junction left unmatched. The germline V gene encodes CDR1 ENHRY and CDR2 SYGVKD. CDR3 length: 14 amino acids. CDR3 DNA sequence: TGTGCCATCAGTAGTAGCGGGGGCACAGATACGCAGTATTTT. Its protein is CAISSSGGTDTQYF.

The rearrangement joins TRBV5-1 to TRBJ2-7; TRBD1 agrees at 8 bases. The length of the CDR3 is 14 residues. The V and J ends lost 7 bases and 2 bases, in that order; junction bases with no gene match: 8. Germline CDR1 is SGHRS and CDR2 is YFSETQ. CDR3: CASRPGQVPYEQYF. The DNA for the CDR3 is TGCGCCAGCCGGCCGGGACAGGTTCCCTACGAGCAGTACTTC.

The chain combines TRBV18 with TRBJ2-7, with 12 bases fitting TRBD2. V gave up 0 bases and J gave up 3 bases; unmatched junction bases: 3. The CDR3 has 16 amino acids. CDR1 and CDR2 from the germline V gene are KGHSH and LQKENI. The CDR3: CASSPPTSGSYYEQYF. CDR3 nucleotides: TGTGCCAGCTCACCACCGACTAGCGGGAGCTACTACGAGCAGTACTTC.

This rearrangement joins TRBV4-1 to TRBJ1-1; D is undetermined. This CDR3 has 15 amino acids. V was shortened by 4 bases and J by 2 bases, with 14 bases between the two germline ends. Germline CDR1 MGHRA, CDR2 YSYEKL. The CDR3, as DNA: TGCGCCAGCAGCCCCCTTGCAGAAATTAACACTGAAGCTTTCTTT. Its translation: CASSPLAEINTEAFF.

This chain joins TRBV29-1 and TRBJ2-7; the match to TRBD2 covers 10 bases. This CDR3 contains 14 residues. In germline, CDR1 is SQVTM, CDR2 ANQGSEA. The ends lost 4 bases at V and 2 bases at J; junction bases unmatched: 5. Here the CDR3 DNA reads TGCAGCGTTGTAGGGCTAGCGGGAGCCTACGAGCAGTACTTC. Its translation: CSVVGLAGAYEQYF.

The DNA for the CDR3 is TGCGCCAGCAGCTCTGGACAGGTCTCCTACGAGCAGTACTTC. Its translation: CASSSGQVSYEQYF. The V gene is TRBV5-1, the J gene TRBJ2-7; TRBD1 aligns across 7 bases. The CDR3 runs 14 residues. V was clipped by 3 bases and J by 0 bases; unmatched bases: 3. The germline V gene encodes CDR1 SGHRS and CDR2 YFSETQ.

CDR3 bases: TGTGCCAGCAGTTCCTATACAGGGACAGAAGAAAAACTGTTTTTT. Its protein product is CASSSYTGTEEKLFF. This chain connects TRBV6-6 to TRBJ1-4, with 7 bases fitting TRBD1. The CDR3 sequence is 15 residues long. V was pared by 4 bases and J by 8 bases, with 10 bases of the junction left unmatched. Germline V gives CDR1 MNHNY, CDR2 SVGAGI (reference sequence).

The V call is TRBV6-4, the J call TRBJ2-1; 10 positions agree with TRBD2. The germline CDR1 and CDR2 sequences are MRHNA and SNTAGT. The V segment lost 5 bases and the J segment 6 bases; nucleotides outside the gene matches: 13. The CDR3 loop spans 17 amino acids. This CDR3 is CASSQGLAASGGNEQFF. The CDR3 DNA is TGTGCCAGCAGTCAAGGACTAGCGGCCTCTGGGGGCAATGAGCAGTTCTTC.

V gene TRBV7-9 combines with J gene TRBJ2-7; maybe TRBD1 (5 bases). Trimming removed 5 bases at V and 2 bases at J, with 19 bases between. CDR1 and CDR2 from the germline V gene are SEHNR and FQNEAQ (reference sequence). The CDR3 totals 16 residues. The DNA for the CDR3 is TGTGCCAGCAGCCTGAGAGTCGCAGGGTCTACCTACGAGCAGTACTTC. Translated: CASSLRVAGSTYEQYF.

V gene TRBV6-1 combines with J gene TRBJ2-1; 8 nucleotides agree with TRBD2. CDR3 length equals 15 residues. V gave up 4 bases and J gave up 0 bases; unmatched junction bases: 2. Germline values: CDR1 MNHNS, CDR2 SASEGT. The CDR3, as DNA: TGTGCCAGCAGTGTTAGCGGGGTCTCCTACAATGAGCAGTTCTTC. Its translation: CASSVSGVSYNEQFF.

The chain combines TRBV19 with TRBJ2-2, with 8 bases that match TRBD1. With 4 bases clipped from V and 2 bases from J, the junction kept 3 bases outside the gene matches. The germline gives CDR1 LNHDA, CDR2 SQIVND (reference sequence). The CDR3 totals 15 residues. The CDR3 sequence: CASSRTGSNTGELFF. The CDR3 DNA is TGTGCCAGTAGTAGGACAGGGTCAAACACCGGGGAGCTGTTTTTT.

This clone has more than one count but fewer than ten. The gene calls are TRBV9 and TRBJ2-1, with 12 nucleotides matching TRBD2. The CDR3 is 18 amino acids. The germline V gene encodes CDR1 SGDLS and CDR2 YYNGEE. V was clipped by 4 bases and J by 2 bases; unmatched bases: 10. The CDR3 protein is CASSPGLAGPSTYNEQFF. Written as DNA, the CDR3 is TGTGCCAGCAGCCCGGGACTAGCGGGCCCCTCCACCTACAATGAGCAGTTCTTC. Combining the CDR3 with reference TRBV9 and TRBJ2-1 gives the whole variable domain DSGVTQTPKHLITATGQRVTLRCSPRSGDLSVYWYQQSLDQGLQFLIQYYNGEERAKGNILERFSAQQFPDLHSELNLSSLELGDSALYFCASSPGLAGPSTYNEQFFGPGTRLTVL.

This chain joins TRBV18 and TRBJ2-1, with TRBD1 identical over 11 bases. Germline V lookup: CDR1 KGHSH, CDR2 LQKENI. V dropped 5 bases and J dropped 3; count of bases not matched to a gene: 3. The CDR3 covers 15 residues. CDR3 nucleotide sequence: TGTGCCAGCTCAACCGGGACAGGGGGCTACAATGAGCAGTTCTTC. Translated, it gives CASSTGTGGYNEQFF.

The chain joins TRBV6-5 to TRBJ1-1; maybe TRBD1 (6 bases). The V end lost 6 bases, the J end lost 4 bases, and 12 bases lay between the germline ends. This CDR3 spans 13 amino acids. Germline assignment: CDR1 MNHEY and CDR2 SVGAGI. CDR3 coding DNA: TGTGCCAGCAGGTCCAGGGGATCCACTGAAGCTTTCTTT. Translated: CASRSRGSTEAFF.

The V call is TRBV6-1, the J call TRBJ2-7; the D is unclear. This CDR3 comprises 14 residues. Between the trimmed V and J ends, which lost 7 bases and 3 bases, there was a span of 16 bases. CDR1 and CDR2 (germline): MNHNS, SASEGT. The CDR3 sequence: CASIEAGSFYEQYF. DNA of the CDR3: TGTGCCAGCATAGAGGCCGGGTCCTTCTACGAGCAGTACTTC.

This chain links TRBV30 with TRBJ2-5; 8 bases are a match to TRBD1. The tail of the sequence fits TRBJ2-7 better, so the J call may be wrong. The germline CDR1 and CDR2 sequences are GTSNPN and SVGIG (reference sequence). The CDR3 covers 13 residues. In nucleotides, the CDR3 is TGTGCCTGCCTGCGGACAGGGTACTACGAGCAGTACTTC. Amino acids: CACLRTGYYEQYF.

The chain links TRBV5-1 to TRBJ2-2; 9 nucleotides align to TRBD1. CDR1 SGHRS and CDR2 YFSETQ come from the germline V gene. CDR3 length: 15 amino acids. V lost 2 bases and J lost 7; bases outside the gene matches: 6. Here the CDR3 DNA reads TGCGCCAGCAGCTTTTTCAGGACAGGGGACGGGGAGCTGTTTTTT. It translates to CASSFFRTGDGELFF.

The CDR3 bases are TGTGCCAGCAGCGTAGCTCTAGGGAACACCGGGGAGCTGTTTTTT. This gives the protein CASSVALGNTGELFF. The chain couples TRBV9 to TRBJ2-2; D gene unclear. The V end lost 0 bases, the J end lost 1 base, and 7 bases lay between the germline ends. The germline V gene encodes CDR1 SGDLS and CDR2 YYNGEE. This CDR3 is 15 amino acids long.

This chain uses TRBV7-9 with TRBJ2-1, with D possibly being TRBD2 (6 bases). V was pared by 7 bases and J by 9 bases, with 19 bases between. The germline V gene encodes CDR1 SEHNR and CDR2 FQNEAQ (reference sequence). The CDR3 contains 14 residues. CDR3: CASTPWDSRPEQFF. The CDR3 DNA sequence: TGTGCCAGCACCCCCTGGGACTCCCGCCCTGAGCAGTTCTTC.

The chain recombines TRBV5-6 with TRBJ2-3; unclear D gene. The CDR3 spans 17 residues. Germline V lookup: CDR1 SGHDT, CDR2 YYEEEE. The V gene lost 4 bases and the J gene lost 0 bases, with 18 bases spanning the gap. The CDR3 DNA reads as TGTGCCAGCAGCCGGCGGCACATCCGTGCTAGCACAGATACGCAGTATTTT. Translation: CASSRRHIRASTDTQYF.

This clone showed up just a few times. The chain recombines TRBV2 with TRBJ2-1, with 10 bases fitting TRBD1. The CDR3 sequence is 19 residues long. The junction had 13 bases not matched to a gene; V was cut back by 5 bases and J by 0 bases. CDR1 SNHLY and CDR2 FYNNEI come from the germline V gene. The DNA of the CDR3 is TGTGCCAGCAGTTACCGGGACAGGGGATCGCGAAGCTCCTACAATGAGCAGTTCTTC. The encoded protein is CASSYRDRGSRSSYNEQFF.

The chain couples TRBV30 to TRBJ2-1; D gene unclear. The CDR3 spans 14 residues. The germline V and J ends were trimmed by 3 bases and 1 base, with 10 bases remaining between them. Per germline, CDR1 GTSNPN and CDR2 SVGIG (reference sequence). CDR3 amino acids: CAWSQDLSYNEQFF. CDR3 DNA sequence: TGTGCCTGGAGCCAAGATCTATCCTACAATGAGCAGTTCTTC.

The chain has TRBV7-2 and TRBJ2-1; 10 nucleotides agree with TRBD2. Germline V gives CDR1 SGHTA, CDR2 FQGNSA. The CDR3 loop spans 18 amino acids. V trimming: 1 base; J trimming: 2 bases; junction bases outside the gene matches: 8. The CDR3 sequence is CASSLVVASGGTYNEQFF. CDR3 nucleotide sequence: TGTGCCAGCAGCTTAGTTGTTGCTAGCGGGGGCACCTACAATGAGCAGTTCTTC.

The CDR3 region is CASSQTRGSYNSPLHF. The CDR3 bases are TGTGCCAGCAGCCAAACCAGGGGCTCCTATAATTCACCCCTCCACTTT. This chain joins TRBV5-6 and TRBJ1-6; D possibly corresponds to TRBD1 (6 bases). Germline values: CDR1 SGHDT, CDR2 YYEEEE. The CDR3 sequence is 16 residues long. The ends were cut back, 4 bases at V and 0 bases at J, with 11 bases in the middle.

The chain couples TRBV30 to TRBJ1-1; D not resolved. V lost 7 bases, J lost 2 bases, and 17 bases lay in between. CDR3 length equals 14 residues. Germline V lookup: CDR1 GTSNPN, CDR2 SVGIG (reference sequence). The CDR3, as DNA: TGTGCCTATTCGCCCGGGCGGGCCAACACTGAAGCTTTCTTT. Its translation: CAYSPGRANTEAFF.

The CDR3 nucleotides are TGTGCCAGCTCGCGCACCGGGACAGACTATGGCTACACCTTC. Its protein is CASSRTGTDYGYTF. This rearrangement joins TRBV18 to TRBJ1-2; 7 bases are shared with TRBD1. CDR1 is KGHSH, CDR2 LQKENI, per germline. V lost 6 bases, J lost 3 bases, and 7 bases stayed unmatched. This CDR3 spans 14 amino acids.

The gene calls are TRBV4-1 and TRBJ2-5; 10 bases are a match to TRBD1. The closer fit of TRBJ2-7 to the DNA end suggests the J call may be wrong. The germline CDR1 and CDR2 sequences are MGHRA and YSYEKL. CDR3 length equals 16 residues. The CDR3 here is CASRGDSGQGIYEQYF. The CDR3 coding sequence is TGCGCCAGCAGGGGAGATTCGGGACAGGGGATCTACGAGCAGTACTTC.